This is a list of T cell receptor beta chains from one sample in a study of blood T cell repertoires in COVID-19. Some clones are missing from TCRdb's copy, which holds only in-frame ones; the method was immunoSEQ multiplex PCR. The sample has fewer than 350,000 clones; around nine tenths are singletons. The material sequenced was PBMCs or T cells enriched from blood (not recorded which). Every receptor here comes from a man in his sixties who had recovered from COVID-19. The CDR3 runs from the conserved cysteine through the conserved F or W. Fields, in order: V gene, clone size, J gene, D gene, CDR3 DNA, CDR3 protein. A D gene is named only where the DNA matches it firmly. The size entry is marked missing in some rows and otherwise reads once, few, many or a size class.

v_gene: TRBV5-1; abundance: .; j_gene: TRBJ1-3; d_gene: .; CDR3nt: TGCGCCAGCAGCTTGGGTGCAGGGCCAAACACCATATATTTT; CDR3aa: CASSLGAGPNTIYF
v_gene: TRBV28; abundance: once; j_gene: TRBJ2-7; d_gene: TRBD2; CDR3nt: TGTGCCAGCCGACTGGGGGGGGGAGGCCCTTCCTACGAGCAGTACTTC; CDR3aa: CASRLGGGGPSYEQYF
v_gene: TRBV28; abundance: .; j_gene: TRBJ2-7; d_gene: .; CDR3nt: TGTGCCAGCAGTTTGCTGAGGCACGAGCAGTACTTC; CDR3aa: CASSLLRHEQYF
v_gene: TRBV5-1; abundance: .; j_gene: TRBJ2-7; d_gene: .; CDR3nt: TGCGCCAGCAGCCGTTTAGGGACTGAAGCCGAGCAGTACTTC; CDR3aa: CASSRLGTEAEQYF
v_gene: TRBV6-6; abundance: once; j_gene: TRBJ2-1; d_gene: .; CDR3nt: TGTGCCAGCAGTCCTTCCGGCGGCTACAATGAGCAGTTCTTC; CDR3aa: CASSPSGGYNEQFF
v_gene: TRBV19; abundance: .; j_gene: TRBJ1-6; d_gene: .; CDR3nt: TGTGCCAGTACCGGGACATCTACTCGGACTAATTCACCCCTCCACTTT; CDR3aa: CASTGTSTRTNSPLHF
v_gene: TRBV9; abundance: .; j_gene: TRBJ1-4; d_gene: TRBD1; CDR3nt: TGTGCCAGCAGCCCAGGACAGGGATCGGGAACTAATGAAAAACTGTTTTTT; CDR3aa: CASSPGQGSGTNEKLFF
v_gene: TRBV18; abundance: once; j_gene: TRBJ2-1; d_gene: .; CDR3nt: TGTGCCAGCTCACCCCTCAGGGGGACTGGCTCTTACAATGAGCAGTTCTTC; CDR3aa: CASSPLRGTGSYNEQFF
v_gene: TRBV29-1; abundance: once; j_gene: TRBJ2-3; d_gene: TRBD1; CDR3nt: TGCAGCGCATGGGACAGGGGGGGAATTCCTACGCAGTATTTT; CDR3aa: CSAWDRGGIPTQYF
v_gene: TRBV3-1/TRBV3-2; abundance: .; j_gene: TRBJ2-2; d_gene: .; CDR3nt: TGTGCCAGCAGCCAAGGAGGACAGAACACCGGGGAGCTGTTTTTT; CDR3aa: CASSQGGQNTGELFF
v_gene: TRBV7-3; abundance: .; j_gene: TRBJ2-2; d_gene: TRBD2; CDR3nt: TGTGCCAGCAGCTGGACTAGCGGGAGTGGCGGGGAGCTGTTTTTT; CDR3aa: CASSWTSGSGGELFF
v_gene: TRBV6-1; abundance: .; j_gene: TRBJ2-5; d_gene: TRBD2; CDR3nt: TGTGCCAGCGTCGGGCTAGCGGCGGAGACCCAGTACTTC; CDR3aa: CASVGLAAETQYF
v_gene: TRBV7-3; abundance: .; j_gene: TRBJ2-3; d_gene: .; CDR3nt: TGTGCCAGCAGCTTGGGTGGGGGCCCCCGCACAGATACGCAGTATTTT; CDR3aa: CASSLGGGPRTDTQYF
v_gene: TRBV24-1; abundance: few; j_gene: TRBJ2-7; d_gene: .; CDR3nt: TGTGCCACCAGTGATTTCGAAGGAGACGAGCAGTACTTC; CDR3aa: CATSDFEGDEQYF
v_gene: TRBV5-4; abundance: .; j_gene: TRBJ2-2; d_gene: .; CDR3nt: TGTGCCAGCAGCTTTTTTCCCGGGAGTTCGAACACCGGGGAGCTGTTTTTT; CDR3aa: CASSFFPGSSNTGELFF
v_gene: TRBV3-1/TRBV3-2; abundance: .; j_gene: TRBJ1-3; d_gene: .; CDR3nt: TGTGCCAGCAGCCAAGGGGCAGGGCCCTCCTCTGGAAACACCATATATTTT; CDR3aa: CASSQGAGPSSGNTIYF
v_gene: TRBV18; abundance: .; j_gene: TRBJ2-5; d_gene: .; CDR3nt: TGTGCCAGCTCCAGGGGAAGGGAGACCCAGTACTTC; CDR3aa: CASSRGRETQYF
v_gene: TRBV7-6; abundance: .; j_gene: TRBJ2-3; d_gene: TRBD1; CDR3nt: TGTGCCAGCAGCCCTGGCGTTGGACAGGGGTTGGCTACGCAGTATTTT; CDR3aa: CASSPGVGQGLATQYF
v_gene: TRBV28; abundance: .; j_gene: TRBJ1-4; d_gene: TRBD1; CDR3nt: TGTGCCAGCAGTTTCGGGGACAGCCATAATGAAAAACTGTTTTTT; CDR3aa: CASSFGDSHNEKLFF
v_gene: TRBV11-2; abundance: .; j_gene: TRBJ1-5; d_gene: .; CDR3nt: TGTGCCAGCAGCCCCCGGACTCGAAAGAATCAGCCCCAGCATTTT; CDR3aa: CASSPRTRKNQPQHF
v_gene: TRBV5-4; abundance: .; j_gene: TRBJ2-5; d_gene: .; CDR3nt: TGTGCCAGCAGCTTGGTAACGGGAGTGGGAGAGACCCAGTACTTC; CDR3aa: CASSLVTGVGETQYF
v_gene: TRBV9; abundance: .; j_gene: TRBJ1-4; d_gene: TRBD1; CDR3nt: TGTGCCAGCAGCGTGGGACAGGGAGACGAAAAACTGTTTTTT; CDR3aa: CASSVGQGDEKLFF
v_gene: TRBV3-1/TRBV3-2; abundance: .; j_gene: TRBJ2-1; d_gene: .; CDR3nt: TGTGCCAGCAGCCAAGGACTTTACAATGAGCAGTTCTTC; CDR3aa: CASSQGLYNEQFF
v_gene: TRBV7-2; abundance: .; j_gene: TRBJ2-7; d_gene: TRBD2; CDR3nt: TGTGCCAGCAGCCCCGGGGGGATCTACGAGCAGTACTTC; CDR3aa: CASSPGGIYEQYF
v_gene: TRBV30; abundance: .; j_gene: TRBJ1-1; d_gene: .; CDR3nt: TGTGCCTGGTCGGTTGGGGCAAGGAACACTGAAGCTTTCTTT; CDR3aa: CAWSVGARNTEAFF
v_gene: TRBV7-8; abundance: few; j_gene: TRBJ1-5; d_gene: TRBD1; CDR3nt: TGTGCCAGCAGCGCCCGACAGGGGCAGCAGCCCCAGCATTTT; CDR3aa: CASSARQGQQPQHF
v_gene: TRBV10-3; abundance: .; j_gene: TRBJ2-7; d_gene: .; CDR3nt: TGTGCCATCAGTGACCAGCTAATCGGACAGTCCTACGAGCAGTACTTC; CDR3aa: CAISDQLIGQSYEQYF
v_gene: TRBV24-1; abundance: .; j_gene: TRBJ2-7; d_gene: TRBD2; CDR3nt: TGTGCCAAAAACCGGACTAGCGGGAGGAGCTACGAGCAGTACTTC; CDR3aa: CAKNRTSGRSYEQYF
v_gene: TRBV18; abundance: once; j_gene: TRBJ1-4; d_gene: TRBD1; CDR3nt: TGTGCCAGCTCACCACCGGGACAGGGAACTTTAAATGAAAAACTGTTTTTT; CDR3aa: CASSPPGQGTLNEKLFF
v_gene: TRBV7-2; abundance: once; j_gene: TRBJ1-4; d_gene: .; CDR3nt: TGTGCCAGCAGCCTAGCTGGGCCGAATTATAATGAAAAACTGTTTTTT; CDR3aa: CASSLAGPNYNEKLFF
v_gene: TRBV28; abundance: once; j_gene: TRBJ2-7; d_gene: TRBD2; CDR3nt: TGTGCCAGCAGCCCGGGACTAGCGGGGGCCTACGAGCAGTACTTC; CDR3aa: CASSPGLAGAYEQYF
v_gene: TRBV4-1; abundance: .; j_gene: TRBJ2-7; d_gene: TRBD1; CDR3nt: TGCGCCAGCAGCCAAGCCCAGGACAGGGGAGTCAACGAGCAGTACTTC; CDR3aa: CASSQAQDRGVNEQYF
v_gene: TRBV24-1; abundance: .; j_gene: TRBJ2-7; d_gene: .; CDR3nt: TGTGCCACCAGTGATCTCCGAGATCATTCCTACGAGCAGTACTTC; CDR3aa: CATSDLRDHSYEQYF
v_gene: TRBV6-4; abundance: .; j_gene: TRBJ2-2; d_gene: TRBD2; CDR3nt: TGTGCCAGTCGGACTAGCCCAAACACCGGGGAGCTGTTTTTT; CDR3aa: CASRTSPNTGELFF
v_gene: TRBV28; abundance: .; j_gene: TRBJ2-7; d_gene: .; CDR3nt: TGTGCCAGCAGTTTTCCGCCAAGAGCCTACGAGCAGTACTTC; CDR3aa: CASSFPPRAYEQYF
v_gene: TRBV27; abundance: .; j_gene: TRBJ1-5; d_gene: TRBD1; CDR3nt: TGTGCCAGCAGTGGGAATACAGGGGGTGATCAGCCCCAGCATTTT; CDR3aa: CASSGNTGGDQPQHF
v_gene: TRBV12-5; abundance: .; j_gene: TRBJ2-7; d_gene: TRBD1; CDR3nt: TGTGCTAGTGGTTTGGTAGCATCCGGGACAGCGAAAACCTACGAGCAGTACTTC; CDR3aa: CASGLVASGTAKTYEQYF
v_gene: TRBV7-3; abundance: .; j_gene: TRBJ2-1; d_gene: TRBD2; CDR3nt: TGTGCCAGCAGCCTGGGACTAGCGGCAGAGCAGTTCTTC; CDR3aa: CASSLGLAAEQFF
v_gene: TRBV7-3; abundance: .; j_gene: TRBJ2-1; d_gene: TRBD2; CDR3nt: TGTGCCAGCAGCACTTTTAGCGGGAGTACGGGCGATGAGCAGTTCTTC; CDR3aa: CASSTFSGSTGDEQFF
v_gene: TRBV5-1; abundance: .; j_gene: TRBJ2-3; d_gene: TRBD2; CDR3nt: TGCGCCAGCAGCCCGAGGACTAGCGGGAGCGGGATCACAGATACGCAGTATTTT; CDR3aa: CASSPRTSGSGITDTQYF
v_gene: TRBV4-3; abundance: .; j_gene: TRBJ2-5; d_gene: .; CDR3nt: TGCGCCAGCAGCCAAAAGAGAGAAGAGACCCAGTACTTC; CDR3aa: CASSQKREETQYF